This entry features one TCR beta chain sequence. Data came from immunoSEQ multiplex PCR; TCRdb stores just in-frame clones and leaves some out. The sample lists tens of thousands of clones, roughly 90% occurring once. V was clipped by 10 bases and J by 4 bases, with 16 bases between them. In germline, CDR1 is ENHRY, CDR2 SYGVKD. The CDR3 consists of 13 residues. These data come from a study of T cell changes during pregnancy in multiple sclerosis. Material: CD4+ T cells from peripheral blood mononuclear cells, obtained in the third trimester of pregnancy. J is TRBJ1-2 and V is TRBV10-3; no reliable D call. The TCR sequence derives from a female donor in good health, enrolled as a control in a pregnancy study. Here the CDR3 DNA reads TGTGCCACCGCCTTACAGAACCTCTATGGCTACACCTTC. Translated, it gives CATALQNLYGYTF.